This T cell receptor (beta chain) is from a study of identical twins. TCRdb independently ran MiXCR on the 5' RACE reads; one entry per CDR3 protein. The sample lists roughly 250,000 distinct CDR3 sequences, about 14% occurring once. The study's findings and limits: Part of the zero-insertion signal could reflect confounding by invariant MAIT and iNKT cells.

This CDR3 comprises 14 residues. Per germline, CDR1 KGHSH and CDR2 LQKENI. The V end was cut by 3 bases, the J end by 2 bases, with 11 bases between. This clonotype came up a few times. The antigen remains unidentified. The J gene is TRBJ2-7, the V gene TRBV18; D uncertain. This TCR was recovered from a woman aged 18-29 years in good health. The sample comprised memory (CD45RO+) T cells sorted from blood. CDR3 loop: CASSPQEPTYEQYF. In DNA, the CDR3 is TGTGCCAGCTCACCTCAAGAACCCACCTACGAGCAGTACTTC.